The next 22 T cell receptor beta chains were all read from a single sample in a study of T cell changes during pregnancy in multiple sclerosis. Generated by immunoSEQ multiplex PCR, the TCRdb table keeps only in-frame clones and is missing some. The sample contains around 99,000 clones, approximately 92% of which appear only once. Here the sequenced sample was peripheral blood, taken in the first trimester of pregnancy. All receptors derive from a female donor with multiple sclerosis, enrolled in a pregnancy study.

V is TRBV4-3 and J is TRBJ2-2; maybe TRBD2 (6 bases). Germline values: CDR1 LGHNA, CDR2 YSLEER. The CDR3 loop spans 18 amino acids. Deletions cut 0 bases from V and 2 bases from J, with 16 bases between. The CDR3 sequence is CASSQDMGLNLNTGELFF. CDR3 sequence (DNA): TGCGCCAGCAGCCAAGATATGGGACTTAATTTAAACACCGGGGAGCTGTTTTTT.

This chain joins TRBV11-2 and TRBJ2-2, with 9 bases identical to TRBD2. Germline V gene lookup returns CDR1 SGHAT and CDR2 FQNNGV. The V and J ends lost 0 bases and 7 bases, in that order; junction bases with no gene match: 9. The CDR3 is 17 residues long. DNA of the CDR3: TGTGCCAGCAGCTTAGACGGTGCGGGAGGGCCGGGCGGGGAGCTGTTTTTT. This sequence encodes CASSLDGAGGPGGELFF.

V gene TRBV19 combines with J gene TRBJ2-2, with TRBD2 matching 10 bases. The CDR3 spans 16 residues. The germline gives CDR1 LNHDA, CDR2 SQIVND (reference sequence). The J segment lost 7 bases and the V segment lost 3 bases, leaving 8 bases of the junction unmatched. CDR3 sequence (DNA): TGTGCCAGTAGTATTTCAACTAGCGGGATAGGCGGGGAGCTGTTTTTT. This codes for CASSISTSGIGGELFF.

J is TRBJ2-5 and V is TRBV19; TRBD2 might be the D (6 bases). The germline V gene has CDR1 LNHDA and CDR2 SQIVND (reference sequence). The CDR3 contains 15 residues. V was trimmed by 1 base and J by 5 bases, leaving 14 bases between them. The CDR3 loop is CASSIVVGGTETQYF. CDR3 DNA sequence: TGTGCCAGTAGTATAGTAGTAGGAGGGACCGAGACCCAGTACTTC.

V usage is TRBV6-4 and J usage is TRBJ2-1, with 8 bases that match TRBD2. This CDR3 region has 16 residues. Germline CDR1 reads MRHNA; CDR2 reads SNTAGT. The V segment lost 8 bases and the J segment 8 bases; nucleotides outside the gene matches: 17. In DNA, the CDR3 is TGTGCCAGCGCTGCTCTTGGACTAAACGGGAGGGATGAGCAGTTCTTC. Encoded protein: CASAALGLNGRDEQFF.

This chain links TRBV2 with TRBJ2-7; 7 bases are shared with TRBD2. CDR1 and CDR2 from the germline V gene are SNHLY and FYNNEI. This CDR3 comprises 15 residues. V dropped 4 bases and J dropped 4; count of bases not matched to a gene: 10. The CDR3 reads CASSGWREGWYEQYF. CDR3 DNA: TGTGCCAGCAGTGGGTGGAGGGAGGGCTGGTACGAGCAGTACTTC.

The chain employs TRBV6-6 and TRBJ2-7; 10 bases agree with TRBD2. From germline, CDR1 is MNHNY and CDR2 SVGAGI (reference sequence). This CDR3 has 13 amino acids. J was trimmed by 5 bases and V by 7 bases; bases with no gene match: 5. The CDR3 region has the DNA TGTGCCAGCACCCCGACTAGCGGGCACGAGCAGTACTTC. Amino acids: CASTPTSGHEQYF.

J is TRBJ2-3 and V is TRBV28; TRBD2 matches at 9 bases. The CDR3 covers 19 residues. J gave up 1 base and V 1 base, and 12 bases lay outside the gene matches. CDR1 and CDR2 (germline): MDHEN, SYDVKM. The CDR3 coding sequence is TGTGCCAGCAGTTTATTTAGAGCGGGAGGTTCGCGGGGCACAGATACGCAGTATTTT. Translated, it gives CASSLFRAGGSRGTDTQYF.

J is TRBJ1-5 and V is TRBV19; TRBD1 is a possible D gene (5 bases). Germline CDR1 is LNHDA and CDR2 is SQIVND (reference sequence). Trimming stripped 3 bases from V and 0 bases from J, with 12 bases between. The CDR3 runs 16 residues. The CDR3 DNA is TGTGCCAGTAGTATTTTCGGGGGACTTAGCAATCAGCCCCAGCATTTT. Translation: CASSIFGGLSNQPQHF.

The chain couples TRBV19 to TRBJ2-7; D might be TRBD2 (6 bases). Germline V gene lookup returns CDR1 LNHDA and CDR2 SQIVND (reference sequence). V lost 5 bases and J 1 base, leaving 18 bases between the germline ends. CDR3 length equals 16 residues. Here the CDR3 reads CASSSEPGLRSYEQYF. CDR3 coding DNA: TGTGCCAGTAGTTCAGAACCGGGACTTAGATCCTACGAGCAGTACTTC.

This chain uses TRBV9 with TRBJ2-3, with TRBD2 identical over 11 bases. Germline CDR1 and CDR2: SGDLS and YYNGEE. The J segment lost 1 base and the V segment lost 0 bases, leaving 1 base of the junction unmatched. The length of the CDR3 is 16 residues. In DNA form, the CDR3 reads TGTGCCAGCAGCGTAGCACTAGCGGGAGGCACAGATACGCAGTATTTT. As protein: CASSVALAGGTDTQYF.

The chain is built from TRBV29-1 and TRBJ2-1; 8 positions agree with TRBD2. V trimming: 4 bases; J trimming: 0 bases; junction bases outside the gene matches: 11. CDR1 and CDR2 (germline): SQVTM, ANQGSEA. The CDR3 runs 17 residues. The CDR3 DNA is TGCAGCGTTGTTACAGCGGGAGCTAAGAGCTCCTACAATGAGCAGTTCTTC. Residues: CSVVTAGAKSSYNEQFF.

The genes are TRBV29-1 and TRBJ2-1, with D possibly being TRBD2 (5 bases). The CDR3 length is 16 residues. Per the germline V gene, CDR1 is SQVTM and CDR2 is ANQGSEA. V shed 6 bases and J shed 0 bases, with 18 bases lying between them. CDR3 in amino acids: CSVSRARRSSYNEQFF. CDR3 sequence (DNA): TGCAGCGTCTCAAGGGCGCGGAGGAGCTCCTACAATGAGCAGTTCTTC.

The chain is built from TRBV5-1 and TRBJ2-7; 7 positions agree with TRBD2. Germline-derived CDR1 and CDR2 are SGHRS and YFSETQ. The CDR3 extends over 15 amino acids. The V gene end was trimmed by 0 bases and the J gene end by 5 bases; junction bases not matched to a gene: 8. The DNA of the CDR3 is TGCGCCAGCAGCTTGGAAAAAGCGGGAATCGACGAGCAGTACTTC. Its protein product is CASSLEKAGIDEQYF.

This clone was seen just once. J is TRBJ2-7 and V is TRBV6-5; 8 nucleotides match TRBD2. The germline V gene encodes CDR1 MNHEY and CDR2 SVGAGI. The CDR3 contains 13 residues. Trimming cost V 9 bases and J 0 bases; bases outside gene matches: 4. As DNA, the CDR3 is TGTGCCAGTTCACTAGCGGACTCCTACGAGCAGTACTTC. This encodes CASSLADSYEQYF.

The chain links TRBV5-4 to TRBJ2-7; D is perhaps TRBD1 (5 bases). Germline-derived CDR1 and CDR2 are SGHNT and YYREEE (reference sequence). The CDR3 consists of 14 residues. The V and J ends lost 2 bases and 1 base respectively, with 10 bases between them. CDR3 residues: CASSLQDPSYEQYF. The CDR3 DNA reads as TGTGCCAGCAGCTTACAGGACCCTTCCTACGAGCAGTACTTC.

This chain uses TRBV6-1 with TRBJ2-1; D is possibly TRBD1 (5 bases). This CDR3 contains 14 residues. CDR1 is MNHNS and CDR2 is SASEGT in the germline V gene. Trimming took off 2 bases at V and 4 bases at J, with 9 bases between the two ends. The CDR3 DNA follows: TGTGCCAGCAGTGAACAGGGATGGTACAATGAGCAGTTCTTC. Protein product: CASSEQGWYNEQFF.

This chain uses TRBV28 with TRBJ2-6; TRBD1 matches 8 bases. Trimming cost V 5 bases and J 1 base; bases outside gene matches: 10. The CDR3 spans 18 residues. Germline CDR1 is MDHEN and CDR2 is SYDVKM. The CDR3: CASSPRPGTGSGANVLTF. CDR3 nucleotide sequence: TGTGCCAGCAGTCCACGTCCCGGGACAGGATCTGGGGCCAACGTCCTGACTTTC.

The chain recombines TRBV19 with TRBJ1-5; D perhaps matches TRBD1 (5 bases). CDR3 size: 15 residues. V was trimmed by 4 bases and J by 2 bases, leaving 12 bases between them. CDR1 is LNHDA and CDR2 is SQIVND in the germline V gene (reference sequence). The CDR3 loop is CASSSHQGGNQPQHF. CDR3 bases: TGTGCCAGTAGTAGTCACCAGGGTGGCAATCAGCCCCAGCATTTT.

The chain uses TRBV15 and TRBJ2-7; D may be TRBD1 (6 bases). Germline V gene data show CDR1 as LNHNV and CDR2 as YYDKDF (reference sequence). V was trimmed by 0 bases and J by 5 bases, leaving 8 bases between them. This CDR3 comprises 13 residues. In DNA, the CDR3 is TGTGCCACCAGCAGAGACTCAGGGGACGAGCAGTACTTC. Translation: CATSRDSGDEQYF.

The genes are TRBV6-1 and TRBJ2-7, with D possibly being TRBD1 (6 bases). The germline CDR1 and CDR2 sequences are MNHNS and SASEGT. The V and J ends lost 1 base and 4 bases respectively, with 11 bases between them. The CDR3 sequence is 14 residues long. CDR3: CASSEVVGGYEQYF. The CDR3, as DNA: TGTGCCAGCAGTGAAGTAGTAGGGGGATACGAGCAGTACTTC.

V is TRBV6-5 and J is TRBJ2-1; 9 bases map to TRBD1. CDR1 is MNHEY and CDR2 is SVGAGI in the germline V gene. V lost 2 bases and J lost 0; bases outside the gene matches: 2. CDR3 length: 16 residues. The CDR3 reads CASSYAGQGSYNEQFF. In DNA form, the CDR3 reads TGTGCCAGCAGTTACGCGGGACAGGGCTCCTACAATGAGCAGTTCTTC.